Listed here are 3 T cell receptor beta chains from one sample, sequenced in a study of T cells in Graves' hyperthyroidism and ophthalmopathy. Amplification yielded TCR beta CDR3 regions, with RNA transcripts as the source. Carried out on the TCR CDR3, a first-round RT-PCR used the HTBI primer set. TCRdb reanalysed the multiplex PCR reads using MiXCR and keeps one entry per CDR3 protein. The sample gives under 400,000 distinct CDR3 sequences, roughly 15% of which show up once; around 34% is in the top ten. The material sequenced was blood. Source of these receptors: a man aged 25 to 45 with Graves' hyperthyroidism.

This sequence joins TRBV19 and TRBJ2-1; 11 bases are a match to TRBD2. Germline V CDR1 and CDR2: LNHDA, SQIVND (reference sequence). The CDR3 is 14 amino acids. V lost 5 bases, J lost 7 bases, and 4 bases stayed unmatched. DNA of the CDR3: TGTGCCAGTAGTCGTAGCGGGAGGGCTAATGAGCAGTTCTTC. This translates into CASSRSGRANEQFF.

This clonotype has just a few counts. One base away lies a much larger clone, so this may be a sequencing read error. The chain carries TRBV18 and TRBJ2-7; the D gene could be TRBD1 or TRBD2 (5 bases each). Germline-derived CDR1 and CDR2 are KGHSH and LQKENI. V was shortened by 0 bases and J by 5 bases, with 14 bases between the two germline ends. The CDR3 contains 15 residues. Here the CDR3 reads CASSPPSGTTHEQYF. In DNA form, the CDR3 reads TGTGCCAGCTCACCACCCTCAGGGACCACCCACGAGCAGTACTTC. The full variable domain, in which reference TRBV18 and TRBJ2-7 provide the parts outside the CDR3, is NAGVMQNPRHLVRRRGQEARLRCSPMKGHSHVYWYRQLPEEGLKFMVYLQKENIIDESGMPKERFSAEFPKEGPSILRIQQVVRGDSAAYFCASSPPSGTTHEQYFGPGTRLTVT.

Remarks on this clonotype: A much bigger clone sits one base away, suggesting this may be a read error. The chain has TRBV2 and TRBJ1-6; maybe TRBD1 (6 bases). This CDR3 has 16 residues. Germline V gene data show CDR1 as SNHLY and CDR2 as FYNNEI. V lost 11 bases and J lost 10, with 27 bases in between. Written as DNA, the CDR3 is TGTGCCTGCGGCGGTAGACCCCCAGGGGATGGATCACCCCTCCACTTT. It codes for CACGGRPPGDGSPLHF.